The subject of this entry is one T cell receptor beta chain. In the study's own analysis: Reference gene primer amplification gave estimated nucleated cell counts. TCRdb's table, derived via immunoSEQ multiplex PCR, lists solely in-frame clones and lacks some. The V and J calls and the clone size are those of that table, but D and trimming were determined from the DNA. The data show fewer than 250,000 clones, 70% to 90% seen once. Trimming at V came to 5 bases and at J to 4 bases, leaving 10 bases not matched to a gene. The CDR3 is made up of 17 amino acids. Germline V gives CDR1 MNHNY, CDR2 SVGAGI (reference sequence). This sample is drawn from a study of blood T cell repertoires in COVID-19. In the study overall: Italy, Spain and the United States were the sources of the convalescent and acute COVID-19 samples. The cDNA or gDNA used as material had been derived from T cells, B-cell-depleted T cells, or PBMCs.

The J gene is TRBJ2-3, the V gene TRBV6-6, with TRBD2 identical over 12 bases. Sequenced input: peripheral blood. This TCR was sampled from a woman aged 40 to 50 who had recovered from COVID-19. CDR3 bases: TGTGCCAGCAGTCGATACACGACTAGCGGGAGCCCAGATACGCAGTATTTT. As protein: CASSRYTTSGSPDTQYF.